This T cell receptor (beta chain) was captured in a study of blood T cell repertoires in COVID-19 (dated by TCRdb to the early 2020s). The study in broad terms: Samples covering the acute and convalescent phases of COVID-19 were provided by collaborators in the United States, Italy and Spain. Nearly every sample came with metadata listing a de-identified subject ID, COVID-19 status, age in years and sex. Where HLA class I and class II types were available, the types were taken from metadata supplied by the sample provider, not from assay-based typing. Deeply sampled blood TCRbeta repertoires from subjects exposed to, actively infected with, or recovered from COVID-19 were included in the dataset. The material from the prospective study consisted of cDNA or gDNA derived from T cells, B-cell-depleted T cells, or PBMCs. The samples were drawn from two sources: the first 160 participants of the ongoing ImmuneRACE study, and about 1,300 subjects contributed by 6 global collaborators. A freely available public database, intended as a resource for researchers studying the immune response to SARS-CoV-2, is where the repertoires were released. Overall study results and their limits: The quantity of clinical and demographic metadata differed by source and by participant and was supplied without curation.

TCRbeta CDR3 regions were amplified from genomic DNA using the immunoSEQ Assay, a bias-controlled multiplex PCR. From the authors' description of their analysis: The number of nucleated cells in each sample was estimated by amplification of reference gene primers within the assay. To quantify the absolute abundance of each unique TCRbeta CDR3 rearrangement, sequence reads were collapsed and filtered. Productive Simpson clonality was computed per sample as the square root of Simpson's diversity index over productive rearrangements. TCRdb obtained this table from immuneACCESS and retained in-frame rearrangements with V and J assigned. These tables miss some clones; where compared with another copy, unresolved V genes account for less than half of the shortfall, and the remainder is unexplained. The V and J calls and the clone size are those of that table, but D and trimming were determined from the DNA. Across this sample there are 250,000 or so clones, with over 70% seen only once. Clones ranked in the top ten supply about 4% of the sample.

As concerns this clone: Its cognate antigen has yet to be identified. There are no base qualities to consult, and no much larger clone falls within one base.

Participants in the prospective study were aged roughly 18 to 90 years, lived in about two dozen United States geographic areas, and enrolled through a virtual design. In the prospective study, participants were assigned to cohorts based on the clinical history participants reported in a screening survey and a study questionnaire. A participant counted as exposed if, within 2 weeks of entering the study, that participant had been in contact with someone who had a PCR-confirmed or clinician-diagnosed COVID-19 case. Each participant in the prospective study had whole blood, serum and a nasopharyngeal or oropharyngeal swab collected by mobile phlebotomists. Prospective study participants could optionally give additional blood draws and questionnaires over an approximately two-month period. Before DNA extraction, prospective study blood samples were shipped either frozen or at room temperature. The junction shows trimming of 4 bases on V and 1 base on J, plus 10 bases between the germline ends. The CDR3, from cysteine to phenylalanine, totals 14 residues. Only CDR3 DNA remains: 42 bases, in frame from the first base. CDR1 LGHDT and CDR2 YNNKEL are derived from the germline V gene (reference sequence).

Sequencing was performed on PBMCs or T cells enriched from blood (not recorded which). In this chain, TRBV3-1 (or the pseudogene TRBV3-2) is recombined with TRBJ2-5, with a weak D call of TRBD2 (5 bases match). This sequence was found in a woman in her 30s who had been exposed to COVID-19. CDR3 loop: CASSLRRSQETQYF. The DNA sequence is TGTGCCAGCAGCCTTCGGAGGTCCCAAGAGACCCAGTACTTC.